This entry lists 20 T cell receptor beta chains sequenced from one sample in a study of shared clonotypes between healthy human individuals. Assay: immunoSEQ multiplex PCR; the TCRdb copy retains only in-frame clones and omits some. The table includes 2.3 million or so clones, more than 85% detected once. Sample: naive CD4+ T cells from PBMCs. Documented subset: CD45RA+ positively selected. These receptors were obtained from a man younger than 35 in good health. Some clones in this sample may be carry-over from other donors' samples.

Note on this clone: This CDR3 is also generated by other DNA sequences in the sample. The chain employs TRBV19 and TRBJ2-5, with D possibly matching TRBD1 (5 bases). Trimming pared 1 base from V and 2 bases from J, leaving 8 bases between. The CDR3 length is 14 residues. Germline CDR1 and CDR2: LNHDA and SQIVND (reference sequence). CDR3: CASSIGQPQETQYF. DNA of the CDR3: TGTGCCAGTAGTATAGGACAGCCGCAAGAGACCCAGTACTTC.

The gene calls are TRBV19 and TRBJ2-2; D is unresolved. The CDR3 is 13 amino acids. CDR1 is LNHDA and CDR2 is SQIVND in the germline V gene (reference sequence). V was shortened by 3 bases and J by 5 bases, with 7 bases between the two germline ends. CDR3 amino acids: CASSIDRTGELFF. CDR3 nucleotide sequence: TGTGCCAGTAGTATCGACCGAACCGGGGAGCTGTTTTTT.

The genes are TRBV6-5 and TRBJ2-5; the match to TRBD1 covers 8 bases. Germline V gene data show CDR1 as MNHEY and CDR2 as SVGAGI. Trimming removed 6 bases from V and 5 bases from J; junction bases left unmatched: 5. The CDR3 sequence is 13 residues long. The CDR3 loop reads CASRADREETQYF. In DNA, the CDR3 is TGTGCCAGCAGAGCGGACAGGGAGGAGACCCAGTACTTC.

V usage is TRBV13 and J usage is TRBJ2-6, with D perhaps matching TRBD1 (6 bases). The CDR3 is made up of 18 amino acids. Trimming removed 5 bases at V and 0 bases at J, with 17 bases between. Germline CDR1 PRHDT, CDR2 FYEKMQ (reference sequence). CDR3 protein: CASSHARGVGSGANVLTF. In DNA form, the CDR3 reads TGTGCCAGCAGCCATGCCAGGGGAGTCGGCTCTGGGGCCAACGTCCTGACTTTC. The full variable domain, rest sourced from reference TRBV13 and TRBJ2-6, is AAGVIQSPRHLIKEKRETATLKCYPIPRHDTVYWYQQGPGQDPQFLISFYEKMQSDKGSIPDRFSAQQFSDYHSELNMSSLELGDSALYFCASSHARGVGSGANVLTFGAGSRLTVL.

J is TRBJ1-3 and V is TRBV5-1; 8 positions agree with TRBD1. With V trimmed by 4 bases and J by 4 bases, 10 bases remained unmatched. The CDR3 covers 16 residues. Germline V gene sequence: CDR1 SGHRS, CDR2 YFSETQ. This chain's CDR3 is CASSPDRAGGGNTIYF. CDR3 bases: TGCGCCAGCAGCCCGGACAGGGCCGGGGGAGGAAACACCATATATTTT.

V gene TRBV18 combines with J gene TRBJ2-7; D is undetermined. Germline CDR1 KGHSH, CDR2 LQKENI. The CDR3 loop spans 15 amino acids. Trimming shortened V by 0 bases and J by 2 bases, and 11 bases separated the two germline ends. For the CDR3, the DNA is TGTGCCAGCTCACCACCGGAATCCGGAACCTACGAGCAGTACTTC. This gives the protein CASSPPESGTYEQYF.

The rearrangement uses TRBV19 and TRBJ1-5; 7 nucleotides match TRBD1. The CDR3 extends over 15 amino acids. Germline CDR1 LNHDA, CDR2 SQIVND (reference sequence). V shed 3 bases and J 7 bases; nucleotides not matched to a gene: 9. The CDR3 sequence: CASSISGTVRQPQHF. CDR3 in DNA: TGTGCCAGTAGTATTTCGGGGACAGTTAGGCAGCCCCAGCATTTT.

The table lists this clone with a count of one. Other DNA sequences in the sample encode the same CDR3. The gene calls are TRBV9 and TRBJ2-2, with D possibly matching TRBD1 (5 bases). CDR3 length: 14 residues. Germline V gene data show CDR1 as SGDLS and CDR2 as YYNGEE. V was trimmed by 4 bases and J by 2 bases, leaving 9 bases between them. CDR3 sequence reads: CASSPRTNTGELFF. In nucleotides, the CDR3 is TGTGCCAGCAGCCCTAGGACAAACACCGGGGAGCTGTTTTTT. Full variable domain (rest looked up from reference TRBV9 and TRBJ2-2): DSGVTQTPKHLITATGQRVTLRCSPRSGDLSVYWYQQSLDQGLQFLIQYYNGEERAKGNILERFSAQQFPDLHSELNLSSLELGDSALYFCASSPRTNTGELFFGEGSRLTVL.

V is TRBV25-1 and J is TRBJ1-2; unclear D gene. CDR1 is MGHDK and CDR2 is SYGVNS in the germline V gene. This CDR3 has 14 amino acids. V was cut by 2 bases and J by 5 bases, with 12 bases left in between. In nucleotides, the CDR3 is TGTGCCAGCAGTGAACATTCAGCAGTTTATGGCTACACCTTC. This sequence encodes CASSEHSAVYGYTF.

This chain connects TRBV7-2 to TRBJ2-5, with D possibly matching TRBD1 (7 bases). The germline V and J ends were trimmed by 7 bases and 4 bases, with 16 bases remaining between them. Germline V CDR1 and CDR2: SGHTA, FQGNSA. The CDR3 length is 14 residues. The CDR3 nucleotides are TGTGCCAGCACAAATTACAGGGGAGGAGAGACCCAGTACTTC. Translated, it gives CASTNYRGGETQYF.

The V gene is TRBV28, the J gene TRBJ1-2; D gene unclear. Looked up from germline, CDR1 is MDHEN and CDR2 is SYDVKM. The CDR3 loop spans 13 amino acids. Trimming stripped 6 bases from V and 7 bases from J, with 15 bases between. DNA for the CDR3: TGTGCCAGCAGACGGAGGCAGTTTGTTGGCTACACCTTC. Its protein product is CASRRRQFVGYTF.

CDR3 bases: TGTGCCAGCAGCTCCCCGACTAAGACCGGGGAGCTGTTTTTT. Its protein is CASSSPTKTGELFF. This chain links TRBV11-3 with TRBJ2-2; maybe TRBD2 (5 bases). Germline lookup yields CDR1 SGHNT and CDR2 YENEEA. Deletions cut 4 bases from V and 5 bases from J, with 11 bases between. The CDR3 is 14 residues long. Full variable domain (missing parts from reference TRBV11-3 and TRBJ2-2): EAGVVQSPRYKIIEKKQPVAFWCNPISGHNTLYWYLQNLGQGPELLIRYENEEAVDDSQLPKDRFSAERLKGVDSTLKIQPAELGDSAVYLCASSSPTKTGELFFGEGSRLTVL.

CDR3 sequence (DNA): TGCGCCAGCAGCCAAGATTGGCTAGCGGGAGTATCGGATACGCAGTATTTT. This codes for CASSQDWLAGVSDTQYF. The chain joins TRBV4-1 to TRBJ2-3, with 10 positions matching TRBD2. The CDR3 is made up of 17 amino acids. The germline gives CDR1 MGHRA, CDR2 YSYEKL. The V and J ends lost 0 bases and 6 bases, in that order; junction bases with no gene match: 9.

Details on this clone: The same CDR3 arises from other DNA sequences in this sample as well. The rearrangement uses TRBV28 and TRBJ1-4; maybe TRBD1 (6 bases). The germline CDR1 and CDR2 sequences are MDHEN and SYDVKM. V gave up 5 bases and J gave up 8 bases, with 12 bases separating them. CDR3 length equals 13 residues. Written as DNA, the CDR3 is TGTGCCAGCAGTCAACCCGGGGGCGAAAAACTGTTTTTT. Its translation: CASSQPGGEKLFF.

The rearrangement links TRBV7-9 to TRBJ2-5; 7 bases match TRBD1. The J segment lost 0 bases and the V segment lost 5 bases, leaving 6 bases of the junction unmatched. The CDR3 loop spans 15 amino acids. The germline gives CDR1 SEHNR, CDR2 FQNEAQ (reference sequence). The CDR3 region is CASSAKGQYQETQYF. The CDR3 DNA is TGTGCCAGCAGCGCCAAGGGACAGTACCAAGAGACCCAGTACTTC.

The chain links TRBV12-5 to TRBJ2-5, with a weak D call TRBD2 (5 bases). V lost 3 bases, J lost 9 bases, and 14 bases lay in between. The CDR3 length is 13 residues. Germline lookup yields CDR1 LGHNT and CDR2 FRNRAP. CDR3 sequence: CASGFGPGLAQYF. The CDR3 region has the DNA TGTGCTAGTGGTTTCGGGCCGGGGTTGGCCCAGTACTTC.

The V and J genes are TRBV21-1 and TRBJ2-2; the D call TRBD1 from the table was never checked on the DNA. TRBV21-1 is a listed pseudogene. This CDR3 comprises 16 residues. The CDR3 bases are TGTGCCAGCAGCAAAGACAGGACACCGAACACCGGGGAGCTGTTTTTT. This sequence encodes CASSKDRTPNTGELFF.

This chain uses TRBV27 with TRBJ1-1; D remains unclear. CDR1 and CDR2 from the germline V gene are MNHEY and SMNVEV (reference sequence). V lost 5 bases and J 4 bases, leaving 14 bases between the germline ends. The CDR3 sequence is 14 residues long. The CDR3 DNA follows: TGTGCCAGCAGTACCGGCAGGACGGTCACTGAAGCTTTCTTT. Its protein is CASSTGRTVTEAFF.

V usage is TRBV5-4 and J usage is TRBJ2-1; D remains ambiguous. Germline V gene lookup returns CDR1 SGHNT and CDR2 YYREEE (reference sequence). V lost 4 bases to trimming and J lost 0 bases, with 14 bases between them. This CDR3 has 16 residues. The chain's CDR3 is CASSLAGLSSYNEQFF. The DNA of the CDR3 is TGTGCCAGCAGCCTCGCCGGGCTCAGCTCCTACAATGAGCAGTTCTTC.

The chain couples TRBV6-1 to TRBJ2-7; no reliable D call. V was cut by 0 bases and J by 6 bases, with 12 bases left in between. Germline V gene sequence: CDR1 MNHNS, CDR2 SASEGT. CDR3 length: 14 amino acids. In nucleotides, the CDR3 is TGTGCCAGCAGTGAAGCGCGGCAGGCAATCGAGCAGTACTTC. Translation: CASSEARQAIEQYF.